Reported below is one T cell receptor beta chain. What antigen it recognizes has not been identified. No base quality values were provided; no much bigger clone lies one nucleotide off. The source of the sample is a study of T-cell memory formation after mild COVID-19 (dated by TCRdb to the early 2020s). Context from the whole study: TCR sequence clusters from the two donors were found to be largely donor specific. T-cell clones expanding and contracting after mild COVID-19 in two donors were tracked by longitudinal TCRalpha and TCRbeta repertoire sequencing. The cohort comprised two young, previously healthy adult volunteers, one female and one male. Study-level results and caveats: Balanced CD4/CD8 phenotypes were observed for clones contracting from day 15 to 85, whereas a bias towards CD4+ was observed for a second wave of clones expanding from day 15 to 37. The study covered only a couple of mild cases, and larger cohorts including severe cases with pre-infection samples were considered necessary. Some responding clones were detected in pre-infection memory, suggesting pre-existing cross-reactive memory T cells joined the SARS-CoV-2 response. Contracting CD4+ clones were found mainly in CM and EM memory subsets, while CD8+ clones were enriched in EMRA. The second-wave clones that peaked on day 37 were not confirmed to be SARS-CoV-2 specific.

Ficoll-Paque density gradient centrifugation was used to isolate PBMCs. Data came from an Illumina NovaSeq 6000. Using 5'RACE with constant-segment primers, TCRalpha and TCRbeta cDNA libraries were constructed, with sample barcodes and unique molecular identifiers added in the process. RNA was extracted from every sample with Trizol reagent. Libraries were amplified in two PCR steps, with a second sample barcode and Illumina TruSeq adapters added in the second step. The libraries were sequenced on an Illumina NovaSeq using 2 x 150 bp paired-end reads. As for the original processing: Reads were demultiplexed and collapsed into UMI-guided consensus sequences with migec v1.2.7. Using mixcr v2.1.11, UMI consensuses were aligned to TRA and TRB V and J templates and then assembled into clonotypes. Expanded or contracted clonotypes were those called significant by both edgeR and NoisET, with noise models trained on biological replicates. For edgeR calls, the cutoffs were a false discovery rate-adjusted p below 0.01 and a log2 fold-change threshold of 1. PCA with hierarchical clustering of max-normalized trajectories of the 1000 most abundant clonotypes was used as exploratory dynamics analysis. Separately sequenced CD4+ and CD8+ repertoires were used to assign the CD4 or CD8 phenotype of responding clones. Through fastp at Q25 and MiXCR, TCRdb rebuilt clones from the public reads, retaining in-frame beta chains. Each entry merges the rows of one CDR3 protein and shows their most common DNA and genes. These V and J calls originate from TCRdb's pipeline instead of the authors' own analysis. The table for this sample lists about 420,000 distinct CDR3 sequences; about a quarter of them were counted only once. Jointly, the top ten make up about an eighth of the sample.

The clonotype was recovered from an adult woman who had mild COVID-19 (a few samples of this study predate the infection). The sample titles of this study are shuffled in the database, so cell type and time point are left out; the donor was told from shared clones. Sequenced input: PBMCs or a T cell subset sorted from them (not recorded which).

The nucleotide sequence is TGCGCCAGCAGCTTGGTGGGACAGGTCCACGAGCAGTACTTC. Translated, this gives CASSLVGQVHEQYF. The V and J segments used are TRBV5-1 and TRBJ2-7, with 8 bases in between that match TRBD1. As encoded in the germline V gene, CDR1 is SGHRS while CDR2 is YFSETQ. V ends up 0 bases short and J 5 bases short, with an unmatched junction base count of 4. Its CDR3 holds 14 amino acids, cysteine through phenylalanine. Left in the record is the CDR3 DNA by itself, 42 bases read in frame from the first base.